The clone carrying this TCR beta chain showed up many times. Antigen unknown. This record belongs to a study of identical twins. Germline V gene sequence: CDR1 MDHEN, CDR2 SYDVKM. The CDR3 runs 14 residues. The V segment lost 5 bases and the J segment 7 bases; nucleotides outside the gene matches: 6. Only healthy Caucasians were included as donors. Study-wide results and limits: The study found excess low generation probability among twin-shared out-of-frame alpha sequences.

TCRdb redid the calling of the 5' RACE reads with MiXCR, one entry per CDR3 protein. The sample lists around 370,000 distinct CDR3 sequences; roughly 9% were seen once. The sequence came from a woman aged 45-60 years in good health. The sample consisted of naive T cells sorted from blood. The gene calls are TRBV28 and TRBJ2-1; 9 bases line up with TRBD1. The CDR3 bases are TGTGCCAGCAGTCGGGACAGGGTTGGGAATGAGCAGTTCTTC. Protein product: CASSRDRVGNEQFF.